The sequence of this T cell receptor (beta chain) was determined in a study of CD8+CD57+ T cells in acquired aplastic anemia. Study context: Average DNA yield from sorted CD4+ and CD8+ cells was about 2.9 ug. Healthy donors yielded some 11 million CD4+ cell reads on average. Findings and caveats of the study: Simpson's diversity of CD8+ cells was not significantly different in patients compared with controls. It was found that nearly 30 CD8+ CDR3 sequences were shared between patients and controls.

The sample holds many counts of this clonotype. Its specificity is unknown. Investigators profiled TCR beta VDJ and CDR3 from genomic DNA template. MiXCR, applied by TCRdb to the reads, yields one record per CDR3 protein. The profile shows fewer than 200,000 distinct CDR3 sequences, 55% to 75% of them singletons. CDR3 length: 13 residues. CDR1 DFQATT and CDR2 SNEGSKA come from the germline V gene (reference sequence). V was clipped by 2 bases and J by 11 bases, with 18 bases between them. The sample consisted of sorted CD4+, CD8+, or CD8+CD57+ T cells (not recorded which) from PBMCs. The receptor's source is a human donor in good health. This chain connects TRBV20-1 to TRBJ1-1, with D perhaps TRBD1 (6 bases). CDR3 sequence: CSARNGQFVGAFF. For the CDR3, the DNA is TGCAGTGCTAGAAACGGACAGTTCGTGGGCGCTTTCTTT.